The 6 T cell receptor beta chains below were found in one sample sequenced in a study of shared clonotypes between healthy human individuals. The assay was immunoSEQ multiplex PCR, and TCRdb's table has in-frame clones only and misses some. Of approximately 720,000 clones in the sample, about 91% were seen once. CD45RO-negative, CCR7-selected cells formed the naive CD8 fraction, which excluded terminally differentiated effector memory CD45RA+ cells. Sequences were obtained from naive CD8+ T cells sorted from blood. Receptor source: a man aged 25 to 40 in good health.

The rearrangement joins TRBV2 to TRBJ2-4, with 9 bases fitting TRBD1. Germline assignment: CDR1 SNHLY and CDR2 FYNNEI. With V trimmed by 6 bases and J by 7 bases, 7 bases remained unmatched. The CDR3 contains 14 residues. DNA of the CDR3: TGTGCCAGCAGCGAGACAGGGGGGAAGAACATTCAGTACTTC. It specifies CASSETGGKNIQYF.

The V and J genes are TRBV19 and TRBJ2-2; the D is unclear. This CDR3 region has 14 residues. Looked up from germline, CDR1 is LNHDA and CDR2 is SQIVND (reference sequence). V shed 2 bases and J shed 4 bases, with 8 bases lying between them. CDR3 sequence reads: CASSIYSSTGELFF. CDR3 bases: TGTGCCAGTAGTATATACTCCTCCACCGGGGAGCTGTTTTTT.

This sequence joins TRBV5-5 and TRBJ2-1; TRBD1 might be the D (7 bases). Looked up from germline, CDR1 is SGHKS and CDR2 is YYEKEE (reference sequence). CDR3 length: 18 residues. V was clipped by 0 bases and J by 4 bases, with 20 bases between them. Written as DNA, the CDR3 is TGTGCCAGCAGCTTGGCGGGAGTCCGGGACAGCGTATACAATGAGCAGTTCTTC. This translates into CASSLAGVRDSVYNEQFF. Complete variable domain (other parts from reference TRBV5-5 and TRBJ2-1): DAGVTQSPTHLIKTRGQQVTLRCSPISGHKSVSWYQQVLGQGPQFIFQYYEKEERGRGNFPDRFSARQFPNYSSELNVNALLLGDSALYLCASSLAGVRDSVYNEQFFGPGTRLTVL.

The gene calls are TRBV5-1 and TRBJ2-4, with D possibly being TRBD2 (5 bases). The V gene lost 4 bases and the J gene lost 0 bases, with 20 bases spanning the gap. Germline assignment: CDR1 SGHRS and CDR2 YFSETQ. This CDR3 is 18 amino acids long. CDR3 region: CASSPRRVVTLAKNIQYF. DNA of the CDR3: TGCGCCAGCAGCCCACGGCGGGTGGTTACTCTAGCCAAAAACATTCAGTACTTC.

Turning to this clone: The same CDR3 also results from other DNA sequences found in this sample. The chain joins TRBV27 to TRBJ2-3; unclear D gene. Germline assignment: CDR1 MNHEY and CDR2 SMNVEV (reference sequence). The CDR3 runs to 12 residues. The germline V and J ends were trimmed by 6 bases and 2 bases, with 6 bases remaining between them. The CDR3, as DNA: TGTGCCAGCAGCTCCCCCACAGATACGCAGTATTTT. As protein: CASSSPTDTQYF.

This clone was found once. CDR3 sequence: CASSQDVRTEYNEQFF. In nucleotides, the CDR3 is TGTGCCAGCAGCCAAGATGTTCGGACAGAATACAATGAGCAGTTCTTC. This chain uses TRBV14 with TRBJ2-1, with TRBD1 as a possible D gene (6 bases). Germline lookup yields CDR1 SGHDN and CDR2 FVKESK. The CDR3 covers 16 residues. V shed 0 bases and J shed 4 bases, with 13 bases lying between them. The entire variable domain, with the rest obtained from reference TRBV14 and TRBJ2-1, is as follows: EAGVTQFPSHSVIEKGQTVTLRCDPISGHDNLYWYRRVMGKEIKFLLHFVKESKQDESGMPNNRFLAERTGGTYSTLKVQPAELEDSGVYFCASSQDVRTEYNEQFFGPGTRLTVL.